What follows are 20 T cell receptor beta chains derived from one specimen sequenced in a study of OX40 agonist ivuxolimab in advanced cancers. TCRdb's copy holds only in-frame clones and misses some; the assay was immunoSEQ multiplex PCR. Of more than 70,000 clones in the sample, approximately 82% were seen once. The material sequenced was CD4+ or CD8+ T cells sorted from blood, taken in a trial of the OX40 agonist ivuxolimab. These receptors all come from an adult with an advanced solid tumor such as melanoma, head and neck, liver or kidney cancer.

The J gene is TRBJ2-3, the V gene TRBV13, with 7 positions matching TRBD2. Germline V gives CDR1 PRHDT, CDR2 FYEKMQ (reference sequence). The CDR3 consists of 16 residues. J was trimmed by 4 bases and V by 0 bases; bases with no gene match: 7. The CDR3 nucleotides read TGTGCCAGCAGCTTAGGGGGCGGGAGAGGCCCAGATACGCAGTATTTT. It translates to CASSLGGGRGPDTQYF.

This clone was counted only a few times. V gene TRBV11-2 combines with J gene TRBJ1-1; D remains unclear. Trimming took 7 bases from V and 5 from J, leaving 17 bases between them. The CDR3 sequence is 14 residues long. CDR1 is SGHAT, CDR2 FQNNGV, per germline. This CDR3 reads CASILMGSGTEAFF. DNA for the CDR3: TGTGCCAGCATTCTGATGGGGTCTGGGACTGAAGCTTTCTTT.

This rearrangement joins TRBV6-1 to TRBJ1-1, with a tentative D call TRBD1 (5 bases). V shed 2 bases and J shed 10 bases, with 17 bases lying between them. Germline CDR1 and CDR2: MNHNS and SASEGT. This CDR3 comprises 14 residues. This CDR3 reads CASSELTEGARAFF. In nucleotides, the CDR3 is TGTGCCAGCAGTGAACTAACAGAAGGGGCGCGAGCTTTCTTT.

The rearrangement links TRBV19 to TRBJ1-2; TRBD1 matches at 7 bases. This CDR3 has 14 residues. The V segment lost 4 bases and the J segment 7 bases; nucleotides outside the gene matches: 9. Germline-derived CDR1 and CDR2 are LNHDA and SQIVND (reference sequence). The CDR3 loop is CASSTWTGESGYTF. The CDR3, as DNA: TGTGCCAGTAGTACTTGGACAGGAGAGTCTGGCTACACCTTC.

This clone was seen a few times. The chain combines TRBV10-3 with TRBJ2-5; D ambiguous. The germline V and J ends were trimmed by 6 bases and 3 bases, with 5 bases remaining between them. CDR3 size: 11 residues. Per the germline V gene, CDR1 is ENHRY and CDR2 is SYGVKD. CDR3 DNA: TGTGCCATCAGGAAAGAAGAGACCCAGTACTTC. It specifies CAIRKEETQYF.

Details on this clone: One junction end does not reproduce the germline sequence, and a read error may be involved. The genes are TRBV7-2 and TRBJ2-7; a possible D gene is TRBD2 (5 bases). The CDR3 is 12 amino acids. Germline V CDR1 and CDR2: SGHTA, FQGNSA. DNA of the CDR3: TGTGCCAGCAGCTCCTCCCCTTTTGGAGGCTCTTTC. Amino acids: CASSSSPFGGSF.

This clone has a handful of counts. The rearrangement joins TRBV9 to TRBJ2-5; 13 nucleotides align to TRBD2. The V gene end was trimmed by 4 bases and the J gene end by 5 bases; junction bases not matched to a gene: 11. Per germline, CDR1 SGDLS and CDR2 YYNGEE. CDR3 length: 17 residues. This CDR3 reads CASSPRTSGRLKETQYF. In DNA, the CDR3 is TGTGCCAGCAGCCCCCGGACTAGCGGGAGACTAAAGGAGACCCAGTACTTC. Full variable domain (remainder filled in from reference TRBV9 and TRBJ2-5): DSGVTQTPKHLITATGQRVTLRCSPRSGDLSVYWYQQSLDQGLQFLIQYYNGEERAKGNILERFSAQQFPDLHSELNLSSLELGDSALYFCASSPRTSGRLKETQYFGPGTRLLVL.

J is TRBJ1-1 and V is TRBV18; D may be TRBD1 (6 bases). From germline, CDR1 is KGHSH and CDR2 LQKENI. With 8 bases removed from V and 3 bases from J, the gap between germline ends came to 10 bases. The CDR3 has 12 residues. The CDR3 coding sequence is TGTGCCAGCCACAGGGATCACACTGAAGCTTTCTTT. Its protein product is CASHRDHTEAFF.

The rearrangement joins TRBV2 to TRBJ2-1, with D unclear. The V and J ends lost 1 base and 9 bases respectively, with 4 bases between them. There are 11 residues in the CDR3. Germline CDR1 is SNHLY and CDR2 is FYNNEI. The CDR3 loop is CASSEVIEQFF. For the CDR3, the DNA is TGTGCCAGCAGTGAAGTAATTGAGCAGTTCTTC.

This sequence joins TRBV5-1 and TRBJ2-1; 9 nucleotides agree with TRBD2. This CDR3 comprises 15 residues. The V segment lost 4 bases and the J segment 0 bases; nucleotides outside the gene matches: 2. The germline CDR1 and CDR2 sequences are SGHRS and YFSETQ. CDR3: CASSLAGSSYNEQFF. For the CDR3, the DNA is TGCGCCAGCAGCCTAGCGGGGAGCTCCTACAATGAGCAGTTCTTC.

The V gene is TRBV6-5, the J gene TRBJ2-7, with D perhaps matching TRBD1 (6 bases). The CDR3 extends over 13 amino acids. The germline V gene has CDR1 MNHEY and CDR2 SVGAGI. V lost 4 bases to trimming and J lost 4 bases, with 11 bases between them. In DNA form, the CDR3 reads TGTGCCAGCAGTTTGGGCAGGGGTTACGAGCAGTACTTC. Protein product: CASSLGRGYEQYF.

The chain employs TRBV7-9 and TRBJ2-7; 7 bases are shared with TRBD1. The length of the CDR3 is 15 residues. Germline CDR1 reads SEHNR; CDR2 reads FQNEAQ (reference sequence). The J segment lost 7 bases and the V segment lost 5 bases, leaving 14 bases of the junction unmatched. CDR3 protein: CASSPQGDSSEEQYF. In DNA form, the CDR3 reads TGTGCCAGCAGCCCCCAAGGGGACAGTTCGGAGGAGCAGTACTTC.

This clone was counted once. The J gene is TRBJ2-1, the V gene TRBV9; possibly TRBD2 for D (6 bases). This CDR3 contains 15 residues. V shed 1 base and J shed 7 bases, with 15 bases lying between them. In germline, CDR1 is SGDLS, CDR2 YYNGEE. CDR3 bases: TGTGCCAGCAGCGTATGGGGGATGGAGGGGAATGAGCAGTTCTTC. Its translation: CASSVWGMEGNEQFF. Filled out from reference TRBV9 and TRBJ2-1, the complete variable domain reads DSGVTQTPKHLITATGQRVTLRCSPRSGDLSVYWYQQSLDQGLQFLIQYYNGEERAKGNILERFSAQQFPDLHSELNLSSLELGDSALYFCASSVWGMEGNEQFFGPGTRLTVL.

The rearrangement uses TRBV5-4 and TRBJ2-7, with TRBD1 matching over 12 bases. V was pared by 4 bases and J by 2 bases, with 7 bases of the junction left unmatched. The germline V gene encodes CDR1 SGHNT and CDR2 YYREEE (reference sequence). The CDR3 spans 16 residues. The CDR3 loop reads CASSGGTGGNTYEQYF. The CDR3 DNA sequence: TGTGCCAGCAGCGGGGGGACAGGGGGCAACACCTACGAGCAGTACTTC.

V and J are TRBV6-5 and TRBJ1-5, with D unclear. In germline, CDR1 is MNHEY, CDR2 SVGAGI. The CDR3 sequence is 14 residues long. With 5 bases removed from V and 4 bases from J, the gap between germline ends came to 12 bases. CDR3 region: CASSRTDSNQPQHF. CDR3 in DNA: TGTGCCAGCAGTCGAACGGATTCAAATCAGCCCCAGCATTTT.

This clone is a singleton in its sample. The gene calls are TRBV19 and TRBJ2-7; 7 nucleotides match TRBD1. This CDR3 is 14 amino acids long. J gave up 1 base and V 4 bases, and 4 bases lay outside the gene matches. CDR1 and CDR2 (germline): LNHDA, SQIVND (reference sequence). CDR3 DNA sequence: TGTGCCAGTAGTACTACGACAGGGTCCTACGAGCAGTACTTC. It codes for CASSTTTGSYEQYF.

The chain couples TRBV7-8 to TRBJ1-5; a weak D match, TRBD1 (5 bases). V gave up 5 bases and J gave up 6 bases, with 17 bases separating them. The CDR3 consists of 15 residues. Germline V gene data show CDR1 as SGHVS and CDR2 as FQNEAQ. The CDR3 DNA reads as TGTGCCAGCAGCAAGTTACAGGTTTCAGGTCAGCCCCAGCATTTT. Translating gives CASSKLQVSGQPQHF. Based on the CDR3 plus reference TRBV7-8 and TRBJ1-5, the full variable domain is GAGVSQSPRYKVAKRGQDVALRCDPISGHVSLFWYQQALGQGPEFLTYFQNEAQLDKSGLPSDRFFAERPEGSVSTLKIQRTQQEDSAVYLCASSKLQVSGQPQHFGDGTRLSIL.

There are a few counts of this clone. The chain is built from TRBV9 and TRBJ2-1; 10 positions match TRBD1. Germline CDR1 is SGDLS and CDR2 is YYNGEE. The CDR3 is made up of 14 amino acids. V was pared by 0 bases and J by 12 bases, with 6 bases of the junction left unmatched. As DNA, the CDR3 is TGTGCCAGCAGCGTAGAGGGACAGGGGTTATCGCAGTTCTTC. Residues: CASSVEGQGLSQFF.

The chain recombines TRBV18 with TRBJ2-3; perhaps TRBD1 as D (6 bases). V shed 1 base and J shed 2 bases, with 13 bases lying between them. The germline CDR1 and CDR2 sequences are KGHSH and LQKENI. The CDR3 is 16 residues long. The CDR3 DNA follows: TGTGCCAGCTCACCACAGGGCCAGGGACACACAGATACGCAGTATTTT. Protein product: CASSPQGQGHTDTQYF.

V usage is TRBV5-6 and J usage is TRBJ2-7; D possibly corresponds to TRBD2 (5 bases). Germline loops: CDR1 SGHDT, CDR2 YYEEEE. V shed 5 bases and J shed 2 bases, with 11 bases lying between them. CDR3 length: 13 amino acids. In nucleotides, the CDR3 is TGTGCCAGCAGTAACGGGAATACCTACGAGCAGTACTTC. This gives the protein CASSNGNTYEQYF.